Each of the 29 T cell receptor beta chains below was sequenced from the same sample in a study of T cells in pancreatic ductal adenocarcinoma. The table came from immunoSEQ multiplex PCR; TCRdb's copy has only in-frame clones and leaves some out. The table shows roughly 100,000 clones, with nearly 95% occurring only once. Surgery without prior neoadjuvant therapy was the treatment of the selected pancreatic ductal adenocarcinoma patients. Sequences were obtained from PBMCs. These receptors originate from a human donor with pancreatic ductal adenocarcinoma.

This clone was observed once. The CDR3 DNA sequence: TGTGCCAGCAGCTTATTCCCTACCTCCTACGAGCAGTACTTC. This encodes CASSLFPTSYEQYF. V usage is TRBV7-9 and J usage is TRBJ2-7; D unresolved. The V end lost 2 bases, the J end lost 0 bases, and 8 bases lay between the germline ends. Germline-derived CDR1 and CDR2 are SEHNR and FQNEAQ (reference sequence). CDR3 size: 14 residues.

The CDR3 here is CASSYAGETDTQYF. The CDR3 DNA reads as TGTGCCAGTAGCTATGCGGGAGAGACAGATACGCAGTATTTT. V usage is TRBV19 and J usage is TRBJ2-3, with 7 bases aligning to TRBD2. CDR1 is LNHDA, CDR2 SQIVND, per germline (reference sequence). V shed 6 bases and J 3 bases; nucleotides not matched to a gene: 6. This CDR3 has 14 residues.

The V call is TRBV19, the J call TRBJ2-2; possible D gene TRBD1, 6 bases. The CDR3 loop spans 16 amino acids. Germline V gene sequence: CDR1 LNHDA, CDR2 SQIVND (reference sequence). V lost 4 bases, J lost 8 bases, and 20 bases lay in between. CDR3 bases: TGTGCCAGTAGTACCACGATGACAGGATTGTCAGGGGAGCTGTTTTTT. This gives the protein CASSTTMTGLSGELFF.

This chain connects TRBV9 to TRBJ2-1; D unclear. CDR3 length: 14 residues. V dropped 4 bases and J dropped 9 bases, with 17 bases sitting between them. Germline values: CDR1 SGDLS, CDR2 YYNGEE. The CDR3 region is CASSSNLVVPEQFF. CDR3 coding DNA: TGTGCCAGCAGCTCCAACCTAGTGGTCCCTGAGCAGTTCTTC.

V gene TRBV25-1 combines with J gene TRBJ2-7; TRBD1 is a possible D gene (5 bases). The CDR3 contains 15 residues. Germline CDR1 and CDR2: MGHDK and SYGVNS. Trimming took off 7 bases at V and 5 bases at J, with 21 bases between the two ends. Written as DNA, the CDR3 is TGTGCCAGCAACCCTCCCGGCGGCAGGGCTAACGAGCAGTACTTC. It encodes CASNPPGGRANEQYF.

The rearrangement links TRBV7-9 to TRBJ2-2; 7 nucleotides line up with TRBD2. Germline assignment: CDR1 SEHNR and CDR2 FQNEAQ (reference sequence). V gave up 2 bases and J gave up 4 bases; unmatched junction bases: 10. The CDR3 is 17 amino acids. CDR3 nucleotides: TGTGCCAGCAGCTTAAATGGACTAGGGGTCCCCACCGGGGAGCTGTTTTTT. Its protein product is CASSLNGLGVPTGELFF.

V gene TRBV30 combines with J gene TRBJ1-4, with D hard to call. The germline V gene encodes CDR1 GTSNPN and CDR2 SVGIG (reference sequence). The CDR3 has 11 amino acids. This CDR3 is CARSVNEKLFF. The DNA for the CDR3 is TGTGCGCGAAGCGTAAATGAAAAACTGTTTTTT.

J is TRBJ2-7 and V is TRBV6-5; 8 bases map to TRBD2. CDR3 length: 13 amino acids. The trim removed 0 bases at V and 7 bases at J, leaving 2 bases unmatched. Germline V gene data show CDR1 as MNHEY and CDR2 as SVGAGI. DNA of the CDR3: TGTGCCAGCAGTTACTCACCGGGGGGGGAGCAGTACTTC. Encoded protein: CASSYSPGGEQYF.

The V gene is TRBV19, the J gene TRBJ2-3; 11 bases are shared with TRBD2. Germline assignment: CDR1 LNHDA and CDR2 SQIVND (reference sequence). CDR3 length: 15 residues. Germline trimming cut 9 bases from V and 5 bases from J; bases unmatched to any gene: 10. The CDR3 is CASAKIAGGVDTQYF. The CDR3 bases are TGTGCCAGCGCCAAAATAGCGGGAGGGGTAGATACGCAGTATTTT.

This clone was picked up one time. This CDR3 reads CASRHRGGITDTQYF. The CDR3 DNA reads as TGTGCCAGCAGGCACCGGGGGGGAATCACAGATACGCAGTATTTT. The chain couples TRBV2 to TRBJ2-3, with 8 bases identical to TRBD2. V was pared by 6 bases and J by 2 bases, with 7 bases of the junction left unmatched. The CDR3 sequence is 15 residues long. Germline values: CDR1 SNHLY, CDR2 FYNNEI.

V usage is TRBV5-1 and J usage is TRBJ2-3, with 9 positions matching TRBD2. The CDR3 has 18 amino acids. V shed 4 bases and J 1 base; nucleotides not matched to a gene: 13. Germline CDR1 reads SGHRS; CDR2 reads YFSETQ. The DNA for the CDR3 is TGCGCCAGCAGCCCCCTGGTAGCGGGAGAGTTAGGCACAGATACGCAGTATTTT. It is translated as CASSPLVAGELGTDTQYF.

The chain is built from TRBV4-2 and TRBJ1-4, with D unclear. CDR1 and CDR2 from the germline V gene are LGHNA and YNFKEQ. V was clipped by 1 base and J by 5 bases, with 14 bases between them. The CDR3 loop spans 16 amino acids. CDR3 sequence reads: CASSQARPSGNEKLFF. The CDR3 coding sequence is TGTGCCAGCAGCCAAGCCCGACCTAGCGGGAATGAAAAACTGTTTTTT.

V gene TRBV2 combines with J gene TRBJ2-5; possible D gene TRBD2, 6 bases. This CDR3 spans 13 amino acids. Germline V lookup: CDR1 SNHLY, CDR2 FYNNEI. Trimming took 2 bases from V and 6 from J, leaving 10 bases between them. The CDR3 DNA is TGTGCCAGCAGTGAACTAGCGCGGCAGACCCAGTACTTC. This codes for CASSELARQTQYF.

The rearrangement joins TRBV7-2 to TRBJ2-5, with a possible D match to TRBD2 (6 bases). Trimming removed 5 bases from V and 5 bases from J, with 15 bases in between. Germline V gene lookup returns CDR1 SGHTA and CDR2 FQGNSA. CDR3 length: 14 residues. This CDR3 is CASSPQPSAETQYF. DNA for the CDR3: TGTGCCAGCAGCCCCCAGCCTAGCGCGGAGACCCAGTACTTC.

This clone is a singleton in its sample. The V and J genes are TRBV7-2 and TRBJ1-1, with a possible D match to TRBD1 (6 bases). The CDR3 contains 14 residues. Trimming removed 5 bases from V and 4 bases from J, with 14 bases in between. CDR1 and CDR2 (germline): SGHTA, FQGNSA. CDR3 sequence: CASSAPAGATEAFF. The CDR3 bases are TGTGCCAGCAGCGCCCCGGCAGGGGCCACTGAAGCTTTCTTT.

The chain carries TRBV28 and TRBJ1-1; 7 bases line up with TRBD1. V gave up 3 bases and J gave up 0 bases; unmatched junction bases: 7. Germline CDR1 and CDR2: MDHEN and SYDVKM. The CDR3 has 16 residues. CDR3 nucleotide sequence: TGTGCCAGCAGTTTGCCGTTGGGACAGCTGAACACTGAAGCTTTCTTT. The encoded protein is CASSLPLGQLNTEAFF. Full variable domain (rest looked up from reference TRBV28 and TRBJ1-1): DVKVTQSSRYLVKRTGEKVFLECVQDMDHENMFWYRQDPGLGLRLIYFSYDVKMKEKGDIPEGYSVSREKKERFSLILESASTNQTSMYLCASSLPLGQLNTEAFFGQGTRLTVV.

The chain is built from TRBV7-9 and TRBJ2-3; 8 bases fit TRBD2. The CDR3 extends over 12 amino acids. Losses at the gene ends were 5 bases for V and 6 bases for J; bases not matched to a gene: 1. Per germline, CDR1 SEHNR and CDR2 FQNEAQ (reference sequence). In nucleotides, the CDR3 is TGTGCCAGCAGCCGGGAGGGCGATACGCAGTATTTT. The encoded protein is CASSREGDTQYF.

This rearrangement joins TRBV30 to TRBJ1-5; no clear D gene. Germline V gives CDR1 GTSNPN, CDR2 SVGIG (reference sequence). Trimming removed 0 bases at V and 3 bases at J, with 6 bases between. The CDR3 is made up of 13 amino acids. The CDR3 here is CAWSVQDNQPQHF. CDR3 nucleotides: TGTGCCTGGAGTGTCCAGGACAATCAGCCCCAGCATTTT.

The V and J genes are TRBV28 and TRBJ2-7, with 10 bases that match TRBD2. The CDR3 is made up of 14 amino acids. Germline V lookup: CDR1 MDHEN, CDR2 SYDVKM. V shed 5 bases and J 2 bases; nucleotides not matched to a gene: 3. The CDR3, as DNA: TGTGCCAGCAGTCCGCTAGCGGGAGCCTACGAGCAGTACTTC. Translated, it gives CASSPLAGAYEQYF.

This clone was found a few times. V and J are TRBV5-1 and TRBJ1-2, with D unresolved. The V end was cut by 0 bases, the J end by 6 bases, with 12 bases between. Germline CDR1 is SGHRS and CDR2 is YFSETQ. The length of the CDR3 is 14 residues. Here the CDR3 reads CASSLGPTQDGYTF. The CDR3 bases are TGCGCCAGCAGCTTGGGACCGACCCAGGATGGCTACACCTTC.

The chain uses TRBV20-1 and TRBJ2-5, with D maybe TRBD1 (6 bases). CDR3 length: 11 amino acids. Germline-derived CDR1 and CDR2 are DFQATT and SNEGSKA (reference sequence). V gave up 5 bases and J gave up 7 bases, with 11 bases separating them. CDR3 sequence reads: CSAPRGGTQYF. CDR3 bases: TGCAGTGCTCCCCGAGGGGGGACCCAGTACTTC.

This clone was seen just once. The CDR3 nucleotides are TGTGCCAGCAGCCCCTTTGAGGGACAGGGGCCCTACGAGCAGTACTTC. Translation: CASSPFEGQGPYEQYF. This chain connects TRBV7-8 to TRBJ2-7; 10 bases are shared with TRBD1. Germline V gene data show CDR1 as SGHVS and CDR2 as FQNEAQ. This CDR3 has 16 residues. V gave up 5 bases and J gave up 2 bases; unmatched junction bases: 9.

DNA for the CDR3: TGTGCCAGCAGTCCCGGGACTAGCGGGTTCTACGAGCAGTACTTC. It yields the protein CASSPGTSGFYEQYF. The chain links TRBV11-2 to TRBJ2-7, with 12 positions matching TRBD2. V lost 6 bases and J lost 3; bases outside the gene matches: 6. This CDR3 comprises 15 residues. Germline values: CDR1 SGHAT, CDR2 FQNNGV.

The V and J genes are TRBV11-3 and TRBJ2-2; 10 bases are a match to TRBD2. V gave up 5 bases and J gave up 5 bases; unmatched junction bases: 8. The CDR3 extends over 16 amino acids. Germline CDR1 and CDR2: SGHNT and YENEEA. In DNA form, the CDR3 reads TGTGCCAGCAGCCGGACTAGCGGAGGAGGGACCGGGGAGCTGTTTTTT. Its translation: CASSRTSGGGTGELFF.

V is TRBV4-2 and J is TRBJ2-1; 7 nucleotides line up with TRBD2. This CDR3 region has 18 residues. V was pared by 0 bases and J by 5 bases, with 13 bases of the junction left unmatched. Germline loops: CDR1 LGHNA, CDR2 YNFKEQ. CDR3 sequence reads: CASSQESTSVSSDNEQFF. The CDR3 DNA reads as TGTGCCAGCAGCCAAGAATCCACTAGCGTCTCTTCAGACAATGAGCAGTTCTTC.

The chain combines TRBV19 with TRBJ1-5, with D perhaps TRBD1 (5 bases). Germline CDR1 LNHDA, CDR2 SQIVND (reference sequence). Between the trimmed V and J ends, which lost 7 bases and 2 bases, there was a span of 12 bases. This CDR3 has 14 amino acids. The CDR3, as DNA: TGTGCCAGTAAGGGGCTTAATGGCAATCAGCCCCAGCATTTT. Translated, it gives CASKGLNGNQPQHF. The whole variable domain, remainder taken from reference TRBV19 and TRBJ1-5, is DGGITQSPKYLFRKEGQNVTLSCEQNLNHDAMYWYRQDPGQGLRLIYYSQIVNDFQKGDIAEGYSVSREKKESFPLTVTSAQKNPTAFYLCASKGLNGNQPQHFGDGTRLSIL.

CDR3 DNA: TGTGCCAGCAGGGGGCCCTCCTACGAGCAGTACTTC. Translation: CASRGPSYEQYF. V gene TRBV28 combines with J gene TRBJ2-7, with D possibly being TRBD1 (5 bases). With 6 bases removed from V and 0 bases from J, the gap between germline ends came to 6 bases. The CDR3 is 12 amino acids. Germline CDR1 reads MDHEN; CDR2 reads SYDVKM.

The chain couples TRBV6-1 to TRBJ2-5; 8 bases map to TRBD1. The CDR3 runs to 14 residues. CDR1 MNHNS and CDR2 SASEGT come from the germline V gene. The junction had 5 bases not matched to a gene; V was cut back by 0 bases and J by 8 bases. The CDR3 DNA is TGTGCCAGCAGTGAAGCGAGGGACAGGAACACCCAGTACTTC. Its protein is CASSEARDRNTQYF.

V and J are TRBV28 and TRBJ2-7, with 9 bases identical to TRBD2. J lost 2 bases, V lost 5 bases, and 4 bases had no gene match. Germline V CDR1 and CDR2: MDHEN, SYDVKM. There are 14 residues in the CDR3. DNA for the CDR3: TGTGCCAGCAGTGGACTAGCGCGGGCCTACGAGCAGTACTTC. Translation: CASSGLARAYEQYF.